A selection of T cell receptor beta chains follows, all from one sample in a study of blood T cell repertoires in COVID-19. Measured with immunoSEQ multiplex PCR; TCRdb has only the in-frame clones, and not every one. The table includes around 47,000 clones, 88% detected once. Sequences were obtained from peripheral blood. The receptors come from a man aged 50-60 years with active COVID-19. Each CDR3 is given with its conserved first and last residue. The order of the fields is J gene, V gene, clone size, D gene, CDR3 DNA, CDR3 protein. The D gene is left open where the match is weak. Rows may omit the clone size; those that give it use once, few, many or a size class.

TRBJ2-7 | TRBV6-6 | . | . | TGTGCCAGCAGTCCCGAAGGGGTAGGCGAGCAGTACTTC | CASSPEGVGEQYF
TRBJ1-2 | TRBV5-6 | . | TRBD1 | TGTGCCAGCAGCTTGGAGTTAGGGACAGGGCACGGCTACACCTTC | CASSLELGTGHGYTF
TRBJ1-2 | TRBV14 | . | . | TGTGCCAGCAGCCACACTGGACAGCCATACTATGGCTACACCTTC | CASSHTGQPYYGYTF
TRBJ2-2 | TRBV11-1 | . | . | TGTGCCAGCAGTGACAGGGAGGTCACCGGGGAGCTGTTTTTT | CASSDREVTGELFF
TRBJ2-5 | TRBV5-4 | once | . | TGTGCCAGCAGCCGGGACTCCCAGCCGGAGACCCAGTACTTC | CASSRDSQPETQYF
TRBJ2-7 | TRBV4-1 | . | TRBD2 | TGCGCCAGCAGCCAAGTCCGGGGGGGAACCTACGAGCAGTACTTC | CASSQVRGGTYEQYF
TRBJ2-2 | TRBV3-1/TRBV3-2 | . | TRBD2 | TGTGCCAGCAGCCCACTAGCGGGGGACACCGGGGAGCTGTTTTTT | CASSPLAGDTGELFF
TRBJ2-7 | TRBV6-5 | . | . | TGTGCCAGCAGTAGCGACAGGTTCTCCTACGAGCAGTACTTC | CASSSDRFSYEQYF
TRBJ1-4 | TRBV5-1 | . | . | TGCGCCAGCAGCAACTCAATCCGGGAGGGTAATGAAAAACTGTTTTTT | CASSNSIREGNEKLFF
TRBJ2-5 | TRBV5-1 | . | TRBD2 | TGCGCCAGCAGCTCCTCTCGGGCGGGAGAGGGAGAGACCCAGTACTTC | CASSSSRAGEGETQYF
TRBJ2-7 | TRBV27 | . | TRBD1 | TGTGCCAGCAGTTTACCGGGACAGGGTGCCTACGAGCAGTACTTC | CASSLPGQGAYEQYF
TRBJ1-2 | TRBV9 | once | . | TGTGCCAGCAGCTCCGAAGGGGGTGACTATGGCTACACCTTC | CASSSEGGDYGYTF
TRBJ2-7 | TRBV5-1 | . | TRBD1 | TGCGCCAGCAGCTTGGAAGGACAGGGAACCTACGAGCAGTACTTC | CASSLEGQGTYEQYF
TRBJ2-5 | TRBV5-1 | . | . | TGCGCCAGCAGCTTGGCCGGGACACCACAAGAGACCCAGTACTTC | CASSLAGTPQETQYF
TRBJ1-1 | TRBV4-1 | once | . | TGCGCCAGCAGCCAAGACAGGGGATGGGACACTGAAGCTTTCTTT | CASSQDRGWDTEAFF
TRBJ2-3 | TRBV6-5 | . | . | TGTGCCAGCAGTCCCACGAGGGGCACAGATACGCAGTATTTT | CASSPTRGTDTQYF
TRBJ1-1 | TRBV29-1 | . | . | TGCAGCGTTGGGCAGGGCGGGGACACTGAAGCTTTCTTT | CSVGQGGDTEAFF
TRBJ2-5 | TRBV7-2 | . | . | TGTGCCAGCAGCTTACCAGAACAAGAGACCCAGTACTTC | CASSLPEQETQYF
TRBJ2-7 | TRBV9 | . | TRBD2 | TGTGCCAGCAGCGTCCAAGCGGGGGGGCCGTACGAGCAGTACTTC | CASSVQAGGPYEQYF
TRBJ2-5 | TRBV6-6 | few | . | TGTGCCAGCAGTTTCCTCGCGACAGGCGGCGAGACCCAGTACTTC | CASSFLATGGETQYF
TRBJ2-3 | TRBV14 | . | . | TGTGCCAGCAGCCAAGTTCTGGGCCTTAGCACAGATACGCAGTATTTT | CASSQVLGLSTDTQYF
TRBJ2-1 | TRBV7-3 | once | TRBD1 | TGTGCCAGCAGCCTCGGACAGGGCAATGAGCAGTTCTTC | CASSLGQGNEQFF
TRBJ2-5 | TRBV28 | . | TRBD2 | TGTGCCAGCAGTTCGGACAGGGGGACTAGCGGGGGAGCAGAGACCCAGTACTTC | CASSSDRGTSGGAETQYF
TRBJ1-5 | TRBV23-1 | . | . | TGCGCCAGCAGTCAATCTTTCGGTTATAGCAATCAGCCCCAGCATTTT | CASSQSFGYSNQPQHF
TRBJ1-1 | TRBV6-5 | . | TRBD1 | TGTGCCAGCAGGCCTCCCGGGACAGAAAACACTGAAGCTTTCTTT | CASRPPGTENTEAFF
TRBJ2-5 | TRBV19 | . | . | TGTGCCAGTAGTATATACAGGCAAGAGACCCAGTACTTC | CASSIYRQETQYF
TRBJ2-3 | TRBV11-2 | . | TRBD2 | TGTGCCAGCAGCTTAGATAGAAGCGGGACGGGTGGAGATACGCAGTATTTT | CASSLDRSGTGGDTQYF
TRBJ2-5 | TRBV11-2 | . | . | TGTGCCAGCAGCTCGGGTGTCGAGGAGAGCCAGTACTTC | CASSSGVEESQYF
TRBJ2-7 | TRBV12-3/TRBV12-4 | . | TRBD1 | TGTGCCAGCAGTTTTGGGACAGGGGGCGAGCAGTACTTC | CASSFGTGGEQYF